This paragraph reports one T cell receptor (beta chain). The antigen is unknown. Profiled with immunoSEQ multiplex PCR; TCRdb holds only in-frame clones, not every one. The sample has under 350,000 clones; 65% to 90% are singletons. The source of the sample is a study of cytomegalovirus exposure and HLA in healthy donors. General study findings and limits: In vitro work confirmed that a few CMV-associated chains recognize CMV antigens.

Sequenced input: PBMCs. This clonotype was sampled from a woman under 30 in good health and CMV-seronegative.

The CDR3 sequence is CASSPGLAGEWNEQFF. CDR3 bases: TGTGCCAGCAGCCCCGGACTAGCGGGAGAATGGAATGAGCAGTTCTTC. The chain uses TRBV13 and TRBJ2-1; 13 nucleotides line up with TRBD2. Germline V gives CDR1 PRHDT, CDR2 FYEKMQ (reference sequence). CDR3 length: 16 amino acids. J was trimmed by 7 bases and V by 5 bases; bases with no gene match: 8.